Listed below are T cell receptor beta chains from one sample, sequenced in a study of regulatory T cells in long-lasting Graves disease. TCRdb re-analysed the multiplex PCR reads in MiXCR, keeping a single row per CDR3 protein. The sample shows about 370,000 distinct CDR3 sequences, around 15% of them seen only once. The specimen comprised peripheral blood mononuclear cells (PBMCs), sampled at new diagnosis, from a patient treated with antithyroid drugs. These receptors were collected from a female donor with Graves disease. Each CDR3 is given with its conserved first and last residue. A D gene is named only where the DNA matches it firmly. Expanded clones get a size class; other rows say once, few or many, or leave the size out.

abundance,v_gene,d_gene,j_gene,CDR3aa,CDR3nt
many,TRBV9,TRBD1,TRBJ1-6,CASSVDGTGGCNSPLHF,TGTGCCAGCAGCGTAGATGGGACAGGGGGTTGCAATTCACCCCTCCACTTT
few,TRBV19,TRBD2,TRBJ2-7,CASSTSTSGRSISYEQYF,TGTGCCAGTAGTACCTCGACTAGCGGGAGGTCAATATCCTACGAGCAGTACTTC
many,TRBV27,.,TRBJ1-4,CASSRGVITNEKLFF,TGTGCCAGCAGTAGAGGGGTTATAACTAATGAAAAACTGTTTTTT
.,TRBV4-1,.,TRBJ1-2,CASSQPQQGEYGYTF,TGCGCCAGCAGCCAACCCCAACAGGGAGAGTATGGCTACACCTTC
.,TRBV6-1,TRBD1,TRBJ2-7,CASSPRGTGFHEQYF,TGTGCCAGCAGTCCTCGCGGGACAGGGTTCCACGAGCAGTACTTC
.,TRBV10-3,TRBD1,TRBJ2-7,CAIRDREGEQYF,TGTGCCATTAGGGACAGGGAAGGCGAGCAGTACTTC
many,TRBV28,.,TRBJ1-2,CASSLQGGINYGYTF,TGTGCCAGCAGTTTGCAGGGCGGGATTAACTATGGCTACACCTTC
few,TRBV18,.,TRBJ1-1,CASSPSAEYAEAFF,TGTGCCAGCTCACCAAGTGCCGAATACGCTGAAGCTTTCTTT
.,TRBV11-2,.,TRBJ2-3,CASSLSSVTDTQYF,TGTGCCAGCAGCTTATCTAGCGTCACAGATACGCAGTATTTT
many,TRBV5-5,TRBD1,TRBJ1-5,CASSRDRGENQPQHF,TGTGCCAGCAGCCGGGACAGGGGGGAAAATCAGCCCCAGCATTTT
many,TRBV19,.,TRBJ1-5,CASSKLRAGWGQPQHF,TGTGCCAGTAGTAAGCTCAGAGCAGGGTGGGGTCAGCCCCAGCATTTT